The TCR beta chain described here comes from a study of T cell changes during pregnancy in multiple sclerosis. The data were produced by immunoSEQ multiplex PCR, yet TCRdb's version contains in-frame clones alone and is incomplete. There are tens of thousands of clones in the sample; 85% to 90% occur only once, and about 5.1% lies in the top ten. The source of this sequence is a female donor in good health, enrolled as a control in a pregnancy study. Sequences were derived from peripheral blood, sampled after pregnancy.

The CDR3 region is CSVEGATNTGELFF. The CDR3 region has the DNA TGCAGCGTTGAGGGAGCAACTAACACCGGGGAGCTGTTTTTT. The chain recombines TRBV29-1 with TRBJ2-2; a possible D gene is TRBD2 (5 bases). The germline gives CDR1 SQVTM, CDR2 ANQGSEA. The CDR3 is 14 amino acids. The ends were cut back, 3 bases at V and 2 bases at J, with 10 bases in the middle.